Below, one T cell receptor (beta chain) is given with its context. Its specific antigen is unknown. It has no much larger one-base neighbor in the sample; base qualities were not kept. The data stem from a study of siplizumab effects on memory and regulatory T cells (dated by TCRdb to the late 2010s). Study-level background: The study examined how the anti-CD2 antibody siplizumab affects alloreactive T-cell subsets in allogeneic mixed lymphocyte reactions built from human PBMCs. Study-wide findings and limitations: Siplizumab significantly lowered the cumulative frequency of alloreactive sequences that could be traced to unstimulated CD4+ memory T cells. Among mappable alloreactive CD4+ clones, the Treg-derived fraction averaged approximately 63% with siplizumab versus about 27% in control reactions. Whether proliferating Tregs from siplizumab cultures were suppressive was not functionally confirmed. Sequences below about 10^-5 frequency were poorly captured, so only a minor fraction of alloreactive clones could be mapped to unstimulated subsets. For roughly 75-97% of proliferating CD4+ or CD8+ clones, no naive or memory phenotype could be assigned. Compared with memory T cells, unstimulated naive T cells appeared more diverse, and naive cells seemed to make a substantial contribution to the alloresponse.

The library was generated by the immunoSEQ multiplex PCR assay. The deep sequencing platform assayed approximately 10^5 TCR templates per sample. Genomic DNA extracted from sorted T cells was used for TCRbeta CDR3 sequencing. The published analysis was carried out like this. The R programming language was used for the clonal analysis of the TCRbeta CDR3 data. Alloreactive CD4+ and CD8+ clones were identified by comparing unstimulated samples to CFSE-low samples taken after the reaction. Regulatory or non-regulatory origin of alloreactive CD4+ clones was assigned by matching sequences to the sorted unstimulated Treg and non-Treg repertoires. TCRdb obtained this table from immuneACCESS and retained in-frame rearrangements with V and J assigned. These tables miss some clones; where compared with another copy, unresolved V genes account for less than half of the shortfall, and the remainder is unexplained. The D gene and trimming were derived from the DNA, and the V and J assignments and clone size from that table. This sample gives roughly 68,000 clones in total; around 96% of them show up just once. Jointly, the top ten make up roughly 0.097% of the sample.

Additional sequencing covered unstimulated subsets from a few donor pairs, namely CD8+ effector memory, CD4+ naive, CD8+ TEMRA, CD4+ memory and CD8+ naive. Sorted unstimulated T cells, along with proliferating T cells recovered from mixed lymphocyte reactions, underwent TCRbeta CDR3 sequencing. Fresh whole blood from about eleven HLA-typed healthy donors served as the source for isolating PBMCs. The receptor was derived from a human donor in good health. The sequencing sample was made of naive CD8+ T cells sorted from blood. The meaning of the sample's cell subset or site label: unstimulated naive T cells.

The DNA is as follows: TGTGCCAGTAGTGATTGGGTGGGTCAGCCCCAGCATTTT. This encodes CASSDWVGQPQHF. The chain is made from TRBV19 and TRBJ1-5, with no reliable assignment of the D segment. V loses 5 bases of germline sequence and J loses 6 bases, and the interval between the two ends is 11 bases. As encoded in the germline V gene (reference sequence), CDR1 is LNHDA while CDR2 is SQIVND. From cysteine to phenylalanine, the CDR3 is 13 amino acids long. Only the CDR3 portion is preserved as DNA: 39 bases, with reading frame beginning at the first base.